These 20 T cell receptor beta chains were sequenced from one sample in a study of radiotherapy plus CTLA-4 blockade in lung cancer. Assay used: immunoSEQ multiplex PCR; TCRdb lists only in-frame clones, some missing. This table has about 62,000 clones, 70% to 80% appearing once. The specimen comprised peripheral blood, sampled from a patient treated with radiotherapy plus ipilimumab. The receptors were sampled from a human donor with non-small cell lung cancer who had a complete response to radiotherapy plus ipilimumab.

The chain joins TRBV7-8 to TRBJ2-3; D is possibly TRBD2 (5 bases). The germline V gene encodes CDR1 SGHVS and CDR2 FQNEAQ. V dropped 1 base and J dropped 0 bases, with 11 bases sitting between them. This CDR3 has 16 residues. CDR3 region: CASSLVGLTSTDTQYF. DNA of the CDR3: TGTGCCAGCAGCTTAGTAGGACTTACTAGCACAGATACGCAGTATTTT.

This clone was observed a single time. This chain connects TRBV7-9 to TRBJ2-5, with 10 bases aligning to TRBD2. This CDR3 region has 15 residues. The ends lost 0 bases at V and 5 bases at J; junction bases unmatched: 3. CDR1 SEHNR and CDR2 FQNEAQ come from the germline V gene (reference sequence). The CDR3, as DNA: TGTGCCAGCAGCTTAGCGCTAGCGGGAGTGGAGACCCAGTACTTC. This encodes CASSLALAGVETQYF. The full variable domain, with the rest looked up from reference TRBV7-9 and TRBJ2-5, is DTGVSQNPRHKITKRGQNVTFRCDPISEHNRLYWYRQTLGQGPEFLTYFQNEAQLEKSRLLSDRFSAERPKGSFSTLEIQRTEQGDSAMYLCASSLALAGVETQYFGPGTRLLVL.

V gene TRBV20-1 combines with J gene TRBJ1-1; D is undetermined. This CDR3 comprises 11 residues. Germline V gene lookup returns CDR1 DFQATT and CDR2 SNEGSKA (reference sequence). Trimming took 5 bases from V and 1 from J, leaving 5 bases between them. The CDR3 here is CSAFRNTEAFF. For the CDR3, the DNA is TGCAGTGCTTTCCGGAACACTGAAGCTTTCTTT.

CDR3 bases: TGTGCCAGCAGCCCGCTTACTCGGTTTTGGTCGGGGAATGAGCAGTTCTTC. It encodes CASSPLTRFWSGNEQFF. The chain joins TRBV11-3 to TRBJ2-1, with D maybe TRBD2 (5 bases). The CDR3 is 17 amino acids. Looked up from germline, CDR1 is SGHNT and CDR2 is YENEEA. V dropped 5 bases and J dropped 7 bases, with 24 bases sitting between them.

J is TRBJ1-1 and V is TRBV19; TRBD1 agrees at 7 bases. With V trimmed by 3 bases and J by 4 bases, 17 bases remained unmatched. The CDR3 contains 18 residues. Germline V gene sequence: CDR1 LNHDA, CDR2 SQIVND (reference sequence). CDR3 DNA: TGTGCCAGTAGTATCAGGGGGGCGTATAGTTTTTTCTCCACTGAAGCTTTCTTT. Amino acids: CASSIRGAYSFFSTEAFF.

The V gene is TRBV5-1, the J gene TRBJ2-7, with a possible D match to TRBD1 (5 bases). This CDR3 has 13 residues. Germline V lookup: CDR1 SGHRS, CDR2 YFSETQ. V lost 1 base and J 6 bases, leaving 11 bases between the germline ends. CDR3 protein: CASSLSGLGEQYF. The CDR3 bases are TGCGCCAGCAGCTTGTCAGGGTTGGGCGAGCAGTACTTC.

A remark on this clone: Other DNA sequences in this sample translate to the same CDR3. In DNA form, the CDR3 reads TGTGCCTTAAGGGGGCAGGGGAGGACACCCCTCCACTTT. As protein: CALRGQGRTPLHF. The chain carries TRBV30 and TRBJ1-6; 7 bases agree with TRBD1. After removal of 7 bases from V and 11 bases from J, the junction contained 11 bases not matched to a gene. CDR1 GTSNPN and CDR2 SVGIG come from the germline V gene (reference sequence). The CDR3 consists of 13 residues.

CDR3 protein: CASSLHGSPNNEQFF. In DNA, the CDR3 is TGTGCCAGCAGTTTACACGGGAGTCCCAACAATGAGCAGTTCTTC. The V and J genes are TRBV27 and TRBJ2-1; perhaps TRBD2 as D (6 bases). Germline CDR1 is MNHEY and CDR2 is SMNVEV (reference sequence). The CDR3 length is 15 residues. V shed 2 bases and J shed 5 bases, with 13 bases lying between them.

The chain joins TRBV5-1 to TRBJ2-5, with TRBD2 identical over 10 bases. Germline V gives CDR1 SGHRS, CDR2 YFSETQ. This CDR3 contains 18 residues. V was clipped by 4 bases and J by 1 base; unmatched bases: 13. This CDR3 reads CASSLGASGGTRQETQYF. CDR3 coding DNA: TGCGCCAGCAGCCTTGGGGCTAGCGGGGGAACCCGCCAAGAGACCCAGTACTTC. The whole variable domain, remainder taken from reference TRBV5-1 and TRBJ2-5, is KAGVTQTPRYLIKTRGQQVTLSCSPISGHRSVSWYQQTPGQGLQFLFEYFSETQRNKGNFPGRFSGRQFSNSRSEMNVSTLELGDSALYLCASSLGASGGTRQETQYFGPGTRLLVL.

The genes are TRBV18 and TRBJ1-1; 7 bases match TRBD1. Looked up from germline, CDR1 is KGHSH and CDR2 is LQKENI. The ends lost 3 bases at V and 2 bases at J; junction bases unmatched: 12. CDR3 length: 17 amino acids. The CDR3 here is CASSPVAIRGANTEAFF. The CDR3 nucleotides read TGTGCCAGCTCACCCGTAGCCATCAGGGGGGCAAACACTGAAGCTTTCTTT.

V is TRBV28 and J is TRBJ2-7, with 11 bases that match TRBD2. Germline assignment: CDR1 MDHEN and CDR2 SYDVKM. V lost 5 bases to trimming and J lost 4 bases; unmatched junction nucleotides: 1. The length of the CDR3 is 13 residues. The CDR3 sequence: CASSGTSGYEQYF. In nucleotides, the CDR3 is TGTGCCAGCAGTGGGACTAGCGGATACGAGCAGTACTTC.

This clone was seen only a few times. The rearrangement joins TRBV19 to TRBJ2-5; tentatively, D is TRBD2 (6 bases). CDR1 LNHDA and CDR2 SQIVND come from the germline V gene (reference sequence). This CDR3 is 13 amino acids long. V dropped 5 bases and J dropped 11 bases, with 18 bases sitting between them. The CDR3 DNA reads TGTGCCAGTAGTCGGGACTCCTCCCGAGAGCAGTACTTC. Amino acids: CASSRDSSREQYF.

This clone turned up a few times. V and J are TRBV19 and TRBJ1-3, with D uncertain. Trimming cost V 6 bases and J 2 bases, with 8 bases left between them. Germline lookup yields CDR1 LNHDA and CDR2 SQIVND (reference sequence). The CDR3 extends over 13 amino acids. This chain's CDR3 is CASSRFPGNTIYF. CDR3 bases: TGTGCCAGTAGCCGTTTCCCTGGAAACACCATATATTTT.

The chain carries TRBV28 and TRBJ2-1; D remains unclear. V was cut by 6 bases and J by 12 bases, with 15 bases left in between. This CDR3 is built from 12 residues. CDR1 is MDHEN, CDR2 SYDVKM, per germline. CDR3 coding DNA: TGTGCCAGCAGAGCTCCCGAGGCGCGGCAGTTCTTC. This encodes CASRAPEARQFF.

This chain connects TRBV27 to TRBJ2-7; 8 positions agree with TRBD1. Losses at the gene ends were 8 bases for V and 2 bases for J; bases not matched to a gene: 8. The CDR3 totals 14 residues. Looked up from germline, CDR1 is MNHEY and CDR2 is SMNVEV (reference sequence). The CDR3 loop reads CASGGLTGAYEQYF. The DNA of the CDR3 is TGTGCCAGCGGTGGATTGACAGGGGCCTACGAGCAGTACTTC.

The chain combines TRBV6-1 with TRBJ2-7; no clear D. The CDR3 runs 13 residues. Germline CDR1 reads MNHNS; CDR2 reads SASEGT. V dropped 2 bases and J dropped 3 bases, with 8 bases sitting between them. CDR3 sequence reads: CASSEYYNYEQYF. The CDR3 DNA is TGTGCCAGCAGTGAATATTATAACTACGAGCAGTACTTC.

This clone appeared a single time. The genes are TRBV11-3 and TRBJ2-2; the match to TRBD2 covers 7 bases. This CDR3 comprises 15 residues. CDR1 and CDR2 from the germline V gene are SGHNT and YENEEA. V was clipped by 5 bases and J by 6 bases; unmatched bases: 9. In nucleotides, the CDR3 is TGTGCCAGCAGCCCAGGACTAGTCCCCCCCGGGGAGCTGTTTTTT. Translation: CASSPGLVPPGELFF.

V gene TRBV19 combines with J gene TRBJ1-2; D gene uncertain. Germline assignment: CDR1 LNHDA and CDR2 SQIVND (reference sequence). There are 13 residues in the CDR3. V gave up 3 bases and J gave up 4 bases, with 9 bases separating them. CDR3 region: CASSMPPVYGYTF. In nucleotides, the CDR3 is TGTGCCAGTAGTATGCCCCCAGTCTATGGCTACACCTTC.

This clone showed up just a few times. The chain is built from TRBV10-3 and TRBJ1-1, with D perhaps matching TRBD1 (6 bases). Germline CDR1 and CDR2: ENHRY and SYGVKD. Deletions cut 7 bases from V and 4 bases from J, with 16 bases between. The CDR3 has 14 amino acids. CDR3: CAINTGTLVTEAFF. CDR3 DNA sequence: TGTGCCATCAACACAGGGACCCTGGTCACTGAAGCTTTCTTT.

The chain couples TRBV6-6 to TRBJ1-3; D gene ambiguous. The length of the CDR3 is 16 residues. V was shortened by 4 bases and J by 0 bases, with 13 bases between the two germline ends. CDR1 and CDR2 from the germline V gene are MNHNY and SVGAGI (reference sequence). The CDR3 is CASSSSRVVSGNTIYF. The CDR3 DNA reads as TGTGCCAGCAGTTCTTCTCGAGTTGTCTCTGGAAACACCATATATTTT.